This T cell receptor beta chain was captured in a study of identical twins. Study-wide findings and caveats: Twin pairs' shared out-of-frame alpha sequences were enriched in low generation probability. Invariant MAIT and iNKT cells may have partly biased zero-insertion analyses. Beta out-of-frame twin sharing showed a weaker excess.

The germline V gene encodes CDR1 SEHNR and CDR2 FQNEAQ (reference sequence). The CDR3 totals 12 residues. With 8 bases clipped from V and 6 bases from J, the junction kept 7 bases outside the gene matches. Using its own MiXCR run on the 5' RACE reads, TCRdb lists one record per CDR3 protein. Seen here are some 660,000 distinct CDR3 sequences, over 8.5% observed once, and the top ten hold approximately 0.89%. To note about this clonotype: Its matching antigen is unknown.

These records were also assigned to another study, of yellow fever vaccine responses in identical twins.

V and J are TRBV7-9 and TRBJ2-7; 7 nucleotides line up with TRBD2. The specimen was PBMCs. The sequence came from a woman aged 18-35 years in good health. The CDR3 region is CASAGALVEQYF. The CDR3 nucleotides read TGTGCCAGCGCGGGAGCCCTAGTCGAGCAGTACTTC.